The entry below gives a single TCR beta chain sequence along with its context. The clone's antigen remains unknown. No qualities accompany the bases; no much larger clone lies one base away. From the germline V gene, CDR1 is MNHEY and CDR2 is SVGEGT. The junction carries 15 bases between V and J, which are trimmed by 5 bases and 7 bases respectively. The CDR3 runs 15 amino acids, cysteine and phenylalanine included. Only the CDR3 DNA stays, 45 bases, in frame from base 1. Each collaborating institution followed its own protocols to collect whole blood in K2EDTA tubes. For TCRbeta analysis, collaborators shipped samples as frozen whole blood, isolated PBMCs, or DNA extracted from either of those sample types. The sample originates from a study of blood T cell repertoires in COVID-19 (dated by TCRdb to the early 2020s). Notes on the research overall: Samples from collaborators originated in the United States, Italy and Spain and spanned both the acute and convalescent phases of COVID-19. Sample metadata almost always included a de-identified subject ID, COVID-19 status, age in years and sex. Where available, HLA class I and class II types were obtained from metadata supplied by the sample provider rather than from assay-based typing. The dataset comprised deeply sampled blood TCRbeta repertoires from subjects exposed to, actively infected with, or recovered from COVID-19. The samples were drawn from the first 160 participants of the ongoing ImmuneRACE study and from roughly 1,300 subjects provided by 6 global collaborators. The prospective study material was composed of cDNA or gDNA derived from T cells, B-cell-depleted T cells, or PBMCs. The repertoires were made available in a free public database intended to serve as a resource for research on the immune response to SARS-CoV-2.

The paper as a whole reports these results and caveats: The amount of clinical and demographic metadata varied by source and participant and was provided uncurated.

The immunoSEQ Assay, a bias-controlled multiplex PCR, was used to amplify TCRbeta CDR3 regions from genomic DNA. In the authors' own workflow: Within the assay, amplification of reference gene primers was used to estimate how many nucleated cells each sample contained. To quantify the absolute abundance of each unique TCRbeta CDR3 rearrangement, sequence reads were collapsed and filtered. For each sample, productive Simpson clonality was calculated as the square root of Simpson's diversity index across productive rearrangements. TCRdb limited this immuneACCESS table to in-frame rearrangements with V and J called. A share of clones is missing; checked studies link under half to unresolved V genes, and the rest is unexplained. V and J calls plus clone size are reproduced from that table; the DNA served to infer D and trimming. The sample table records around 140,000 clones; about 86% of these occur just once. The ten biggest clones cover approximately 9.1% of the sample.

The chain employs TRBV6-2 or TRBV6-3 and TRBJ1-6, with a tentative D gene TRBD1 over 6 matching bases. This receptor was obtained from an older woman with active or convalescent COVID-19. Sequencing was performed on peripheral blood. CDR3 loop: CASSASGQPNSPLHF. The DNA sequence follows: TGTGCCAGCAGTGCCTCCGGACAGCCCAATTCACCCCTCCACTTT.